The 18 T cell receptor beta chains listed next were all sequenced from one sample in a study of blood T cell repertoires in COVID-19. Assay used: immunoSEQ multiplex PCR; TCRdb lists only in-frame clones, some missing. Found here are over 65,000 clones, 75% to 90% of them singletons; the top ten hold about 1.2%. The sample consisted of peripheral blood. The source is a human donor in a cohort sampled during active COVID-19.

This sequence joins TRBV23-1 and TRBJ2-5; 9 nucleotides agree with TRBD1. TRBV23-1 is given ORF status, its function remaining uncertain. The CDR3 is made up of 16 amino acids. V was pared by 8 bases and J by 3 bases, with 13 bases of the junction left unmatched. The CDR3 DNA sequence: TGCGCCAGCGAGATCGGGCGGGACAGGGTTGAAGAGACCCAGTACTTC. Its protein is CASEIGRDRVEETQYF.

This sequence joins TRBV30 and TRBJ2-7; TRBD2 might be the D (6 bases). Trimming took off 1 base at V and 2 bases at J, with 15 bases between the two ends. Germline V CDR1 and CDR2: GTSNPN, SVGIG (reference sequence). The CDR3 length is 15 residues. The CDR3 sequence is CAWSAPGLITYEQYF. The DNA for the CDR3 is TGTGCCTGGAGTGCACCGGGACTCATAACCTACGAGCAGTACTTC.

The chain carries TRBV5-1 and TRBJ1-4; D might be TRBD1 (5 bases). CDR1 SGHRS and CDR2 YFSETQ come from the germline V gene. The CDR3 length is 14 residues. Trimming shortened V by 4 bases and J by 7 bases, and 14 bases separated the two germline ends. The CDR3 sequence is CASSRQREGEKLFF. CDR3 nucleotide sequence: TGCGCCAGCAGCCGACAGAGGGAGGGTGAAAAACTGTTTTTT.

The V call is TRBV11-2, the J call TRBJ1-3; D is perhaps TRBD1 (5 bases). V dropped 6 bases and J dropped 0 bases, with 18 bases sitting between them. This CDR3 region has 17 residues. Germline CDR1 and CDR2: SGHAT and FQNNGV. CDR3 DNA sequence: TGTGCCAGCAGTCTAGGGGAATATACTTCCTCTGGAAACACCATATATTTT. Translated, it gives CASSLGEYTSSGNTIYF.

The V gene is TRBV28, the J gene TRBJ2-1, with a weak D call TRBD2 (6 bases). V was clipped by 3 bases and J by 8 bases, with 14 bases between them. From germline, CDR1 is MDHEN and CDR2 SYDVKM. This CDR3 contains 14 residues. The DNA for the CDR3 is TGTGCCAGCAGTTTGGGAGGAGGGAGCGATGAGCAGTTCTTC. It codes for CASSLGGGSDEQFF.

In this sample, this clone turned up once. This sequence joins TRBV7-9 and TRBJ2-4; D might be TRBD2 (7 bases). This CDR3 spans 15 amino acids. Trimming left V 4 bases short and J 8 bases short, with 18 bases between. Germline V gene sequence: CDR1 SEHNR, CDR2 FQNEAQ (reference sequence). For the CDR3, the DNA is TGTGCCAGCAGCTCCCCAATGGGGGCGGGGGACATTCAGTACTTC. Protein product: CASSSPMGAGDIQYF.

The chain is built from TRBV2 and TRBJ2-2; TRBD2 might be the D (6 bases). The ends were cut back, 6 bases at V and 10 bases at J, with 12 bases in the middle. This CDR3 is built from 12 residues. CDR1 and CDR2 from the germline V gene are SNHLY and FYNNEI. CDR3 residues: CASRGGGAELFF. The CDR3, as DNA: TGTGCCAGCAGAGGAGGAGGGGCGGAGCTGTTTTTT.

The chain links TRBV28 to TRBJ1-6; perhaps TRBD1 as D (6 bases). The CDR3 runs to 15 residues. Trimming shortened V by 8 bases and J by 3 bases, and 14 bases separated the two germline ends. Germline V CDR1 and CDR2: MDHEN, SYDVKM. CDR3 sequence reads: CASLRVQGYNSPLHF. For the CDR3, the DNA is TGTGCCAGCCTCCGAGTACAGGGCTATAATTCACCCCTCCACTTT.

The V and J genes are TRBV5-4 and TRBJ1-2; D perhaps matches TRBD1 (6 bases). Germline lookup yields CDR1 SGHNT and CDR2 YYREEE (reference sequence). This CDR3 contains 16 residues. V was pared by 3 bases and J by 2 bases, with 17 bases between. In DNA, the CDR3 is TGTGCCAGCAGCTCGGACAGCCTACTGAGGAACTATGGCTACACCTTC. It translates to CASSSDSLLRNYGYTF.

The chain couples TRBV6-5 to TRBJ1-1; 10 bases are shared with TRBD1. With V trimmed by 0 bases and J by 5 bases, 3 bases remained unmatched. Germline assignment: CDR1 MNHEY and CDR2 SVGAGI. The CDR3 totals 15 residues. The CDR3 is CASSYSGTGETEAFF. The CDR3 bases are TGTGCCAGCAGTTACTCCGGGACAGGGGAGACTGAAGCTTTCTTT.

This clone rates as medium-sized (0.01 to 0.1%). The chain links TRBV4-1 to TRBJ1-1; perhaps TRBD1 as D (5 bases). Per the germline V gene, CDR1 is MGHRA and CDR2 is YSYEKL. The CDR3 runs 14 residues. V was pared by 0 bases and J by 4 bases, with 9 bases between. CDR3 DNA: TGCGCCAGCAGCCAAGATGTTAGGGGCACTGAAGCTTTCTTT. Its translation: CASSQDVRGTEAFF.

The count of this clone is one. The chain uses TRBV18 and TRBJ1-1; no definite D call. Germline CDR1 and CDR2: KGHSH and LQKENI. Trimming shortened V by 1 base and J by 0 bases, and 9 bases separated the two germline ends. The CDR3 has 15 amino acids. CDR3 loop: CASSPQGEMNTEAFF. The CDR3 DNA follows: TGTGCCAGCTCACCACAGGGAGAGATGAACACTGAAGCTTTCTTT.

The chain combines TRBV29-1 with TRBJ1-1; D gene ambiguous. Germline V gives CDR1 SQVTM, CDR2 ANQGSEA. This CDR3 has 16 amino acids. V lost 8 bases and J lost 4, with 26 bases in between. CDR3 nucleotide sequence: TGCAGCCTCACGCGACAAGATGGAGGGAGGATCACTGAAGCTTTCTTT. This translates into CSLTRQDGGRITEAFF.

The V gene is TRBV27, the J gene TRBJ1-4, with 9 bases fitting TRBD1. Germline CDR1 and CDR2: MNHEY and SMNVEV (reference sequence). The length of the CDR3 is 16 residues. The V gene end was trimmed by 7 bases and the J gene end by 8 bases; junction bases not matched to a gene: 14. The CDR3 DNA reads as TGTGCCAGCAAATTTTCGCCGGGACAGGGTCAGGAAAAACTGTTTTTT. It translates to CASKFSPGQGQEKLFF.

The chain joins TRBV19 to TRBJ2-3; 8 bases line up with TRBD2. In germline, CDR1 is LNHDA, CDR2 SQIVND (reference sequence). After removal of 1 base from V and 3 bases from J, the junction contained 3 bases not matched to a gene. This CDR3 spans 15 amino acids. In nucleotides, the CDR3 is TGTGCCAGTAGTATAGTGGGACTAGAGACAGATACGCAGTATTTT. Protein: CASSIVGLETDTQYF.

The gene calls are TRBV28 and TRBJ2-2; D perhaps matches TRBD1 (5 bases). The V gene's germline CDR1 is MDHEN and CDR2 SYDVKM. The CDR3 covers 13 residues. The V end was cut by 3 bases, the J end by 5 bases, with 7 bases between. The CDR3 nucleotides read TGTGCCAGCAGTTTCAGGGAAACCGGGGAGCTGTTTTTT. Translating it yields CASSFRETGELFF. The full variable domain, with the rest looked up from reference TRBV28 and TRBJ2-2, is DVKVTQSSRYLVKRTGEKVFLECVQDMDHENMFWYRQDPGLGLRLIYFSYDVKMKEKGDIPEGYSVSREKKERFSLILESASTNQTSMYLCASSFRETGELFFGEGSRLTVL.

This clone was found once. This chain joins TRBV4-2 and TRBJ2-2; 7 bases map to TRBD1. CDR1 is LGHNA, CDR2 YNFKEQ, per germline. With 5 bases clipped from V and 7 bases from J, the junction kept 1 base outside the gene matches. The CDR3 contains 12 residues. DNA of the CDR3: TGTGCCAGCAGCTGGGACAGCGGGGAGCTGTTTTTT. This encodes CASSWDSGELFF.

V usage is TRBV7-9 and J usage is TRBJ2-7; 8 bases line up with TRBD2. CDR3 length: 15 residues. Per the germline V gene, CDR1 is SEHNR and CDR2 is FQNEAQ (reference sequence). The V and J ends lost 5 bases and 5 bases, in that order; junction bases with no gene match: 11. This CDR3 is CASSQSTGGRNEQYF. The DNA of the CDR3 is TGTGCCAGCAGCCAATCGACGGGGGGGAGAAACGAGCAGTACTTC.